This T cell receptor beta chain comes out of a study of shared clonotypes between healthy human individuals. Method: immunoSEQ multiplex PCR; TCRdb's copy keeps in-frame clones and lacks some. The repertoire holds around 1,900,000 clones, with around 95% as singletons. Selected positively for CCR7 and CD45RO-negative, naive CD8 cells excluded terminally differentiated effector memory CD45RA+ cells. V was trimmed by 2 bases and J by 6 bases, leaving 8 bases between them. The V gene's germline CDR1 is MNHNY and CDR2 SVGAGI (reference sequence). The CDR3 sequence is 12 residues long. The chain carries TRBV6-6 and TRBJ2-7; D is unresolved. The sample was naive CD8+ T cells from PBMCs. The source of this sequence is a man between 18 and 29 years old in good health. Some clones in this sample may be carry-over from other donors' samples. The CDR3, as DNA: TGTGCCAGCAGTTACGTCAGGAGCGAGCAGTACTTC. This translates into CASSYVRSEQYF.